This T cell receptor (beta chain) was captured by sequencing in a study of early T cells in non-severe SARS-CoV-2 infection. This clonotype has only a few counts. Germline V gene sequence: CDR1 KGHSH, CDR2 LQKENI. This CDR3 is 15 amino acids long. The J segment lost 2 bases and the V segment lost 3 bases, leaving 3 bases of the junction unmatched. TCRdb ran MiXCR on the 5' RACE reads and lists one entry per CDR3 protein. The table has some 60,000 distinct CDR3 sequences, about 8.4% seen once. The receptor's source is an adult who was a healthcare worker with PCR-confirmed SARS-CoV-2 infection or an uninfected control (not recorded which). The sample was whole blood. This chain uses TRBV18 with TRBJ2-2; 7 bases agree with TRBD1. The chain's CDR3 is CASSPRQGNTGELFF. In DNA, the CDR3 is TGTGCCAGCTCACCTCGACAGGGAAACACCGGGGAGCTGTTTTTT.